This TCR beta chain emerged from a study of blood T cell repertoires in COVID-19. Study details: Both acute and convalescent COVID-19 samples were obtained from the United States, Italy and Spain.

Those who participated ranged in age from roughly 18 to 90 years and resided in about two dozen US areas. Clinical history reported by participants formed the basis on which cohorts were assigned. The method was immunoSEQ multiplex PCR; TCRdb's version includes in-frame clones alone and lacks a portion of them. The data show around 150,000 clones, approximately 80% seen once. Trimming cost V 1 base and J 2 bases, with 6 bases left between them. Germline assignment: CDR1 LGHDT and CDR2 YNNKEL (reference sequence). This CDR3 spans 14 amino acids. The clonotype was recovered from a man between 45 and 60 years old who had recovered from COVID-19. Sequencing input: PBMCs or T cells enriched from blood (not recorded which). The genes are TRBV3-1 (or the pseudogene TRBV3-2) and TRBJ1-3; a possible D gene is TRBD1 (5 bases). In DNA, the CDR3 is TGTGCCAGCAGCCAAGCAGGGACTGGAAACACCATATATTTT. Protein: CASSQAGTGNTIYF.